These 12 T cell receptor beta chains were sequenced from one sample in a study of blood T cell repertoires in COVID-19. Some clones are missing from TCRdb's copy, which holds only in-frame ones; the method was immunoSEQ multiplex PCR. The sample shows some 180,000 clones, over 80% of them seen only once. Sequenced: peripheral blood. Every receptor here comes from a woman aged 35 to 49 with COVID-19, enrolled during active disease.

The chain joins TRBV25-1 to TRBJ1-2, with 7 bases fitting TRBD1. V was clipped by 6 bases and J by 4 bases; unmatched bases: 11. The germline CDR1 and CDR2 sequences are MGHDK and SYGVNS. This CDR3 has 15 amino acids. The CDR3 nucleotides read TGTGCCAGCAGCGCCGACTACAGGGGAGGCTATGGCTACACCTTC. This translates into CASSADYRGGYGYTF.

V gene TRBV5-4 combines with J gene TRBJ1-6; 7 bases map to TRBD1. Trimming took 4 bases from V and 0 from J; bases not matched to a gene: 10. The germline V gene encodes CDR1 SGHNT and CDR2 YYREEE (reference sequence). The CDR3 is made up of 18 amino acids. Written as DNA, the CDR3 is TGTGCCAGCAGCAATGACAGGGAAACTTTCTCCTATAATTCACCCCTCCACTTT. Translation: CASSNDRETFSYNSPLHF.

This clone was observed a few times. The V call is TRBV2, the J call TRBJ1-1; 9 bases are a match to TRBD1. This CDR3 has 15 residues. Germline trimming cut 6 bases from V and 6 bases from J; bases unmatched to any gene: 11. Germline CDR1 and CDR2: SNHLY and FYNNEI. DNA for the CDR3: TGTGCCAGCAGCCGAAAAATGGGACAGGGCTCTGAAGCTTTCTTT. Its protein product is CASSRKMGQGSEAFF. Combining the CDR3 with reference TRBV2 and TRBJ1-1 gives the whole variable domain EPEVTQTPSHQVTQMGQEVILRCVPISNHLYFYWYRQILGQKVEFLVSFYNNEISEKSEIFDDQFSVERPDGSNFTLKIRSTKLEDSAMYFCASSRKMGQGSEAFFGQGTRLTVV.

The rearrangement uses TRBV28 and TRBJ2-5; 7 bases map to TRBD1. The CDR3 spans 14 residues. In germline, CDR1 is MDHEN, CDR2 SYDVKM. The V segment lost 7 bases and the J segment 2 bases; nucleotides outside the gene matches: 7. CDR3 sequence: CASTLQGIQETQYF. CDR3 coding DNA: TGTGCCAGCACCCTACAGGGGATTCAAGAGACCCAGTACTTC.

The genes are TRBV19 and TRBJ1-5, with 7 bases aligning to TRBD1. V shed 6 bases, J shed 2 bases, and the junction held 10 bases outside the gene matches. CDR1 is LNHDA, CDR2 SQIVND, per germline (reference sequence). The CDR3 loop spans 16 amino acids. The CDR3: CASSRPGQLGNQPQHF. The CDR3 DNA follows: TGTGCCAGTAGCAGACCGGGACAGCTGGGCAATCAGCCCCAGCATTTT.

As DNA, the CDR3 is TGTGCCAGCAGCCCAGGACAGGGTATCAACGAGCAGTACTTC. Its protein product is CASSPGQGINEQYF. The chain uses TRBV3-1 (or the pseudogene TRBV3-2) and TRBJ2-7; TRBD1 matches 8 bases. After removal of 4 bases from V and 5 bases from J, the junction contained 7 bases not matched to a gene. The length of the CDR3 is 14 residues. Germline CDR1 LGHDT, CDR2 YNNKEL (reference sequence).

This clone has only a few counts. The chain carries TRBV5-6 and TRBJ2-1; the match to TRBD2 covers 7 bases. The CDR3 loop spans 16 amino acids. V lost 2 bases and J lost 4; bases outside the gene matches: 9. The germline gives CDR1 SGHDT, CDR2 YYEEEE. The DNA for the CDR3 is TGTGCCAGCAGCTTCGCGAGCGGGAACTCTTACAATGAGCAGTTCTTC. Amino acid sequence: CASSFASGNSYNEQFF.

The gene calls are TRBV4-1 and TRBJ2-1; D might be TRBD1 (7 bases). Germline V CDR1 and CDR2: MGHRA, YSYEKL. The CDR3 has 16 amino acids. Trimming shortened V by 5 bases and J by 8 bases, and 22 bases separated the two germline ends. The CDR3 loop reads CASSSRQGEGGYEQFF. For the CDR3, the DNA is TGCGCCAGCAGCTCTCGACAGGGAGAAGGGGGGTATGAGCAGTTCTTC.

The rearrangement uses TRBV10-3 and TRBJ1-1; TRBD1 aligns across 7 bases. Losses at the gene ends were 10 bases for V and 0 bases for J; bases not matched to a gene: 5. The CDR3 has 13 amino acids. CDR1 and CDR2 from the germline V gene are ENHRY and SYGVKD. The CDR3: CATAGQLNTEAFF. The CDR3 DNA reads as TGTGCCACCGCGGGACAGCTGAACACTGAAGCTTTCTTT.

This clone was found a few times. The V gene is TRBV10-1, the J gene TRBJ1-5, with D possibly being TRBD1 (5 bases). This CDR3 has 12 residues. The germline CDR1 and CDR2 sequences are WNHNN and SYGVQD (reference sequence). Trimming left V 10 bases short and J 5 bases short, with 12 bases between. The CDR3 sequence: CATSAGDQPQHF. DNA of the CDR3: TGCGCCACCTCGGCGGGGGATCAGCCCCAGCATTTT.

This chain joins TRBV10-2 and TRBJ1-1; TRBD1 matches at 8 bases. The CDR3 is made up of 18 amino acids. The V segment lost 0 bases and the J segment 1 base; nucleotides outside the gene matches: 10. CDR1 and CDR2 (germline): WSHSY, SAAADI. The CDR3, as DNA: TGCGCCAGCAGTGAGTCGTCTCACGCCGGGACAGGGAACACTGAAGCTTTCTTT. It yields the protein CASSESSHAGTGNTEAFF.

The genes are TRBV4-1 and TRBJ1-5; D gene unclear. Looked up from germline, CDR1 is MGHRA and CDR2 is YSYEKL. Between the trimmed V and J ends, which lost 1 base and 4 bases, there was a span of 14 bases. CDR3 length equals 16 residues. The CDR3 nucleotides read TGCGCCAGCAGCCAAGTTGAATGGGCAGTTAATCAGCCCCAGCATTTT. It yields the protein CASSQVEWAVNQPQHF.